The rows below give T cell receptor beta chains drawn from one sample of a study of tumor-infiltrating lymphocytes in primary liver carcinoma. TCRdb redid the calling of the multiplex PCR reads with MiXCR, one entry per CDR3 protein. This table holds approximately 320,000 distinct CDR3 sequences, nearly 60% found once. Sequencing used peripheral blood. The receptors derive from a woman in her thirties with primary liver carcinoma and hepatitis B virus infection. The CDR3 runs from the conserved cysteine through the conserved F or W. The D gene is left open where the match is weak. Size is omitted from some rows. Given values are once, few, many or a class for expanded clones.

d_gene: NA; abundance: NA; v_gene: TRBV6-5; j_gene: TRBJ2-2; CDR3nt: TGTGACAGCGGTTACGGGGGAGGCACCGGGGAGCTGTTTTTT; CDR3aa: CDSGYGGGTGELFF
d_gene: NA; abundance: NA; v_gene: TRBV6-6; j_gene: TRBJ2-6; CDR3nt: TGTGCCAGCAGTTCACAGGGAAACACTGGGGCCAACGTCCTGACTTTC; CDR3aa: CASSSQGNTGANVLTF
d_gene: NA; abundance: many; v_gene: TRBV5-4; j_gene: TRBJ2-1; CDR3nt: TGTGCCAGCAGCTCGGGAGTCTCCTACAATGAGCAGTTCTTC; CDR3aa: CASSSGVSYNEQFF
d_gene: NA; abundance: few; v_gene: TRBV6-6; j_gene: TRBJ2-2; CDR3nt: TGTGCCAGCAGTTACTCGGGCGCAGGCAACACCGGGGAGCTGTTTTTT; CDR3aa: CASSYSGAGNTGELFF
d_gene: NA; abundance: many; v_gene: TRBV29-1; j_gene: TRBJ2-2; CDR3nt: TGCAGCGTAAGGGAACGGGGCACCGGGGAGCTGTTTTTT; CDR3aa: CSVRERGTGELFF
d_gene: NA; abundance: NA; v_gene: TRBV5-1; j_gene: TRBJ2-3; CDR3nt: TGCGCCAGCAGCATACTGACAGTCACAGATACGCAGTATTTT; CDR3aa: CASSILTVTDTQYF
d_gene: NA; abundance: few; v_gene: TRBV6-6; j_gene: TRBJ1-1; CDR3nt: TGTGCCACCGCGGGTGGGTGGCCAGAAGCTTTCTTT; CDR3aa: CATAGGWPEAFF
d_gene: NA; abundance: NA; v_gene: TRBV7-9; j_gene: TRBJ1-2; CDR3nt: TGTGCCAACAGCGGACGCGGTGGCTACACCTTC; CDR3aa: CANSGRGGYTF
d_gene: NA; abundance: NA; v_gene: TRBV30; j_gene: TRBJ2-2; CDR3nt: TGTGCCTGGAGTAGAGGCGGGGACCTGTTTTTT; CDR3aa: CAWSRGGDLFF
d_gene: NA; abundance: NA; v_gene: TRBV14; j_gene: TRBJ2-7; CDR3nt: TGTGTCAGCAGCCAACATACGGGGGAGCAGTACTTC; CDR3aa: CVSSQHTGEQYF
d_gene: NA; abundance: NA; v_gene: TRBV29-1; j_gene: TRBJ2-2; CDR3nt: TGCAGCGTTGAAGCGGGCGGCAGGGACCTGTTTTTT; CDR3aa: CSVEAGGRDLFF
d_gene: NA; abundance: NA; v_gene: TRBV7-9; j_gene: TRBJ2-7; CDR3nt: TGTGCCAGCTGCCAACGGAGCGCAGCCTACGAGCAGTACTTC; CDR3aa: CASCQRSAAYEQYF
d_gene: NA; abundance: few; v_gene: TRBV6-6; j_gene: TRBJ1-5; CDR3nt: TGTGCCAGCAACTCCCTACCGCCGGGGATAGAGCCCCAGCATTTT; CDR3aa: CASNSLPPGIEPQHF
d_gene: TRBD2; abundance: many; v_gene: TRBV6-2/TRBV6-3; j_gene: TRBJ2-5; CDR3nt: TGTGCCAGCAGTTATCAGGGAGGGATCCAAGAGACCCAGTACTTC; CDR3aa: CASSYQGGIQETQYF
d_gene: TRBD1; abundance: few; v_gene: TRBV2; j_gene: TRBJ2-3; CDR3nt: TGTGCCAGCAGCTCCGGGACAGGGGAGACAGATACGCAGTATTTT; CDR3aa: CASSSGTGETDTQYF
d_gene: NA; abundance: once; v_gene: TRBV4-1; j_gene: TRBJ2-1; CDR3nt: TGCGCCAGCAGCCCGCATGGGCGGACGGATAGAAATGAGCAGTTCTTC; CDR3aa: CASSPHGRTDRNEQFF
d_gene: NA; abundance: NA; v_gene: TRBV28; j_gene: TRBJ2-6; CDR3nt: TGTGCCGTCGGGGGACTTACTGGGGCCAACATCCTGACTTTC; CDR3aa: CAVGGLTGANILTF
d_gene: NA; abundance: few; v_gene: TRBV5-4; j_gene: TRBJ2-2; CDR3nt: TGTGCCAGCAGCTTTTTAGTTCGCAGGGCGGACACCGGGGAGCTGTTTTTT; CDR3aa: CASSFLVRRADTGELFF
d_gene: NA; abundance: many; v_gene: TRBV11-2; j_gene: TRBJ1-4; CDR3nt: TGTGCCAGCAGCTTAGTAGGCAGGTTATGGGAAAAACTGTTTTTT; CDR3aa: CASSLVGRLWEKLFF
d_gene: NA; abundance: many; v_gene: TRBV6-5; j_gene: TRBJ2-2; CDR3nt: TGTGCCAGCAGGGAACCAGGGTTCGCCGGGGAGCTGTTTTTT; CDR3aa: CASREPGFAGELFF
d_gene: NA; abundance: few; v_gene: TRBV6-1; j_gene: TRBJ2-7; CDR3nt: TGTGCCAGCAGTGAAGGTTCCCCCCCCTACGAGCAGTACTTC; CDR3aa: CASSEGSPPYEQYF
d_gene: NA; abundance: NA; v_gene: TRBV12-3/TRBV12-4; j_gene: TRBJ2-3; CDR3nt: TGTGCCAGCAGTTCGGGGTTCTCTAGCACAGATACGCAGTATTTT; CDR3aa: CASSSGFSSTDTQYF
d_gene: NA; abundance: once; v_gene: TRBV2; j_gene: TRBJ2-3; CDR3nt: TGTGCCAGCAGTTTCTCGGAAGTGGGTACGCAGTATTTT; CDR3aa: CASSFSEVGTQYF
d_gene: TRBD2; abundance: once; v_gene: TRBV6-5; j_gene: TRBJ2-7; CDR3nt: TGTGTCAGCAGTTACTCGAAGGTCGGGCAGCCTAGCGGGTACGAGCAGTATTTC; CDR3aa: CVSSYSKVGQPSGYEQYF
d_gene: NA; abundance: NA; v_gene: TRBV6-1; j_gene: TRBJ2-3; CDR3nt: TGTGCCAGCACGTTGCAGGGTCCTAGCGCAGATACGCAGTATTTT; CDR3aa: CASTLQGPSADTQYF
d_gene: NA; abundance: once; v_gene: TRBV6-2/TRBV6-3; j_gene: TRBJ2-7; CDR3nt: TGCGCCAGCAGTTACGCGGCAACAGGGCCGGTCTACGAGCAGTACTTC; CDR3aa: CASSYAATGPVYEQYF
d_gene: NA; abundance: NA; v_gene: TRBV10-2; j_gene: TRBJ2-2; CDR3nt: TGCGCCAGCAGTGAGTCAGGGTCCCGCAGGGAGCTGTTTTTT; CDR3aa: CASSESGSRRELFF
d_gene: NA; abundance: many; v_gene: TRBV11-1; j_gene: TRBJ2-1; CDR3nt: TGTGCCAGCAGCTTAGACGGCGGTGTTTGGGACAATGAGCAGTTCTTC; CDR3aa: CASSLDGGVWDNEQFF
d_gene: NA; abundance: many; v_gene: TRBV29-1; j_gene: TRBJ2-1; CDR3nt: TGCAGCGTTGAACTCCGGGGCTACACCGACAATGAGCAGTTCTTC; CDR3aa: CSVELRGYTDNEQFF
d_gene: NA; abundance: NA; v_gene: TRBV24-1; j_gene: TRBJ2-1; CDR3nt: TGTGCCACCAGTGATCCGGCAGGTAGTGTTGAGCAGCTCTTC; CDR3aa: CATSDPAGSVEQLF
d_gene: NA; abundance: NA; v_gene: TRBV4-1; j_gene: TRBJ2-3; CDR3nt: TGCGCCAGCAGCCACCAGTCAGATACGCAGTATTTT; CDR3aa: CASSHQSDTQYF
d_gene: TRBD1; abundance: many; v_gene: TRBV10-1; j_gene: TRBJ2-7; CDR3nt: TGCGCCAGCGGGTCCGGGACAGGGGTTTACGAGCAGTACTTC; CDR3aa: CASGSGTGVYEQYF
d_gene: TRBD1; abundance: many; v_gene: TRBV6-1; j_gene: TRBJ1-6; CDR3nt: TGTGCCAGCAGTGCGGACAGGGGTAACTCACCCCTCCACTTT; CDR3aa: CASSADRGNSPLHF
d_gene: TRBD2; abundance: NA; v_gene: TRBV5-4; j_gene: TRBJ2-1; CDR3nt: TGTGCCAGCAGCTTTCGGGGACTAGCGGGAGGGCCACTCCGTGAGCAGTTCTTC; CDR3aa: CASSFRGLAGGPLREQFF
d_gene: NA; abundance: many; v_gene: TRBV12-3/TRBV12-4; j_gene: TRBJ2-3; CDR3nt: TGTGCCAGCAGTTTTGCGAATACGCAGTATTTT; CDR3aa: CASSFANTQYF
d_gene: NA; abundance: NA; v_gene: TRBV30; j_gene: TRBJ1-4; CDR3nt: TGTACCTGGAGCCGCGAGAGCAGAGGAGATGAAAAACTGTTTTTT; CDR3aa: CTWSRESRGDEKLFF
d_gene: NA; abundance: many; v_gene: TRBV4-1; j_gene: TRBJ1-4; CDR3nt: TGCGCCAGCAGCGGGGGGGAGGCAACTAATGAAAAACTGTTTTTT; CDR3aa: CASSGGEATNEKLFF
d_gene: NA; abundance: NA; v_gene: TRBV11-2; j_gene: TRBJ2-5; CDR3nt: TGTGCCAGCACCCTCTATAAGTCGGGTGGTCAGGAGACCCAGTACTTC; CDR3aa: CASTLYKSGGQETQYF
d_gene: NA; abundance: NA; v_gene: TRBV28; j_gene: TRBJ2-1; CDR3nt: TGTGCCAGCGGTCTGAGTGGGGGAGGATCGAATGAGCGGTTCTTC; CDR3aa: CASGLSGGGSNERFF
d_gene: NA; abundance: NA; v_gene: TRBV6-1; j_gene: TRBJ2-2; CDR3nt: TGTGCCAGCACCGGTATAGAGGGAACCGGCGGAGAGCTGTTTTTT; CDR3aa: CASTGIEGTGGELFF
d_gene: NA; abundance: NA; v_gene: TRBV28; j_gene: TRBJ2-7; CDR3nt: TGTGCCACAGAGGACAGAATAACCTACGAGCAGTACTTC; CDR3aa: CATEDRITYEQYF
d_gene: NA; abundance: few; v_gene: TRBV28; j_gene: TRBJ1-5; CDR3nt: TGTGCCAGCAGTTTGAAGGGGGTGTGGCCCCAGCATTTT; CDR3aa: CASSLKGVWPQHF
d_gene: TRBD1; abundance: NA; v_gene: TRBV19; j_gene: TRBJ2-1; CDR3nt: TGTGCCAGTAGTAATCCCGGACAGGGGAGAAGGGAGCAGTTCTTC; CDR3aa: CASSNPGQGRREQFF
d_gene: TRBD2; abundance: NA; v_gene: TRBV5-6; j_gene: TRBJ2-2; CDR3nt: TGTGCCAGCAGCTTGTATGGTAGCGGGAGCCCCGGGAAGCTGTTTTTT; CDR3aa: CASSLYGSGSPGKLFF
d_gene: NA; abundance: NA; v_gene: TRBV28; j_gene: TRBJ1-5; CDR3nt: TGTGCCAGCAGACAGATCCTAATCAAACCCCAGCATTTT; CDR3aa: CASRQILIKPQHF
d_gene: NA; abundance: NA; v_gene: TRBV11-1; j_gene: TRBJ2-3; CDR3nt: TGTGTCAGCAGTCAGGCGGGAAGGATGGCAGATATGCAGTATTTT; CDR3aa: CVSSQAGRMADMQYF
d_gene: NA; abundance: NA; v_gene: TRBV6-2/TRBV6-3; j_gene: TRBJ2-5; CDR3nt: TGTGCCAGCAGCGGGATCCAAGAGACCCAATACTTC; CDR3aa: CASSGIQETQYF
d_gene: NA; abundance: NA; v_gene: TRBV4-3; j_gene: TRBJ2-1; CDR3nt: TGCGCTAGCAGCCAATATTTTACACAAGCAAACAATGAGCAGTTCTTC; CDR3aa: CASSQYFTQANNEQFF
d_gene: NA; abundance: NA; v_gene: TRBV13; j_gene: TRBJ2-2; CDR3nt: TGTGCCTGCAACAGCCTGGGGCAGAGCACCGGGGAGCTGTTTTTT; CDR3aa: CACNSLGQSTGELFF
d_gene: NA; abundance: NA; v_gene: TRBV7-8; j_gene: TRBJ2-5; CDR3nt: TGTGCCAGCAGCTCCCAGCGTCGCCAAGAGACCCAGTACTTC; CDR3aa: CASSSQRRQETQYF
d_gene: NA; abundance: few; v_gene: TRBV5-4; j_gene: TRBJ2-7; CDR3nt: TGTGCCAGCAGCTTGATCGGAGGGCCTGACGAGCAGTACTTC; CDR3aa: CASSLIGGPDEQYF